A single sample gave rise to the 27 T cell receptor beta chains below, sequenced in a study of shared clonotypes between healthy human individuals. The method was immunoSEQ multiplex PCR; TCRdb's version includes in-frame clones alone and lacks a portion of them. Of fewer than 2.5 million clones detected, 90% to 95% appear once; the ten largest clones hold roughly 0.36%. The sequenced material came from naive CD4+ T cells from PBMCs. The subset was: CD45RA+ positively selected. Source of these receptors: a man younger than 30 in good health. Some clones in this sample may be carry-over from other donors' samples.

To note about this clone: Other DNA sequences from this sample encode an identical CDR3 as well. The V call is TRBV5-1, the J call TRBJ2-5; unclear D gene. The CDR3 consists of 13 residues. Trimming took off 0 bases at V and 1 base at J, with 4 bases between the two ends. CDR1 SGHRS and CDR2 YFSETQ come from the germline V gene. This chain's CDR3 is CASSLVLQETQYF. CDR3 nucleotides: TGCGCCAGCAGCTTGGTCCTCCAAGAGACCCAGTACTTC.

This sequence joins TRBV19 and TRBJ1-2; weak D call: TRBD1 (6 bases). CDR3 length: 13 amino acids. Per germline, CDR1 LNHDA and CDR2 SQIVND (reference sequence). The ends were cut back, 10 bases at V and 7 bases at J, with 19 bases in the middle. The CDR3 DNA follows: TGTGCCACCTATGGTACGAGGGGGAGTGGCTACACCTTC. This encodes CATYGTRGSGYTF.

The count of this clone is one. This rearrangement joins TRBV13 to TRBJ2-1, with TRBD1 identical over 12 bases. CDR3 size: 16 residues. V trimming: 7 bases; J trimming: 8 bases; junction bases outside the gene matches: 12. The germline gives CDR1 PRHDT, CDR2 FYEKMQ (reference sequence). The CDR3, as DNA: TGTGCCAGCACCTTGGAACCGGGACAGGGGGCCGATGAGCAGTTCTTC. Translating gives CASTLEPGQGADEQFF.

This rearrangement joins TRBV6-5 to TRBJ1-3; no clear D. This CDR3 spans 14 amino acids. Germline V CDR1 and CDR2: MNHEY, SVGAGI. V gave up 8 bases and J gave up 2 bases, with 13 bases separating them. CDR3 region: CASGKLRAGNTIYF. For the CDR3, the DNA is TGTGCCAGCGGAAAGCTGAGGGCTGGAAACACCATATATTTT.

The chain joins TRBV5-1 to TRBJ1-2; tentatively, D is TRBD1 (5 bases). Per the germline V gene, CDR1 is SGHRS and CDR2 is YFSETQ. CDR3 length: 16 residues. V was trimmed by 4 bases and J by 2 bases, leaving 18 bases between them. CDR3 DNA: TGCGCCAGCAGCGCAGGACGGGACTTGATGAACTATGGCTACACCTTC. Its translation: CASSAGRDLMNYGYTF.

In regard to this clone: This CDR3 is also generated by other DNA sequences in the sample. The chain couples TRBV29-1 to TRBJ1-2; D gene uncertain. Looked up from germline, CDR1 is SQVTM and CDR2 is ANQGSEA. The CDR3 loop spans 12 amino acids. V shed 4 bases and J shed 2 bases, with 8 bases lying between them. CDR3 bases: TGCAGCGTTGCGCTACCAAACTATGGCTACACCTTC. Encoded protein: CSVALPNYGYTF.

The rearrangement uses TRBV18 and TRBJ2-3; TRBD2 agrees at 7 bases. With V trimmed by 2 bases and J by 5 bases, 4 bases remained unmatched. Germline V lookup: CDR1 KGHSH, CDR2 LQKENI. The CDR3 consists of 14 residues. The CDR3 here is CASSPDGGRDTQYF. The CDR3 region has the DNA TGTGCCAGCTCACCAGACGGCGGGAGAGATACGCAGTATTTT.

This chain links TRBV19 with TRBJ1-3; D gene ambiguous. Germline V lookup: CDR1 LNHDA, CDR2 SQIVND (reference sequence). V lost 10 bases and J lost 1, with 20 bases in between. The CDR3 contains 16 residues. Here the CDR3 reads CATEAGNSGSGNTIYF. The CDR3 DNA follows: TGTGCCACCGAAGCGGGGAACTCGGGGTCTGGAAACACCATATATTTT.

The V and J genes are TRBV28 and TRBJ1-1; D not certain. The V gene lost 5 bases and the J gene lost 7 bases, with 14 bases spanning the gap. CDR3 size: 13 residues. Germline V CDR1 and CDR2: MDHEN, SYDVKM. As DNA, the CDR3 is TGTGCCAGCAGTGCCCAATTAGGGCGTGAAGCTTTCTTT. Translating it yields CASSAQLGREAFF.

The J gene is TRBJ2-7, the V gene TRBV5-1, with 7 bases matching TRBD2. CDR1 is SGHRS and CDR2 is YFSETQ in the germline V gene. The CDR3 is 15 residues long. The ends lost 3 bases at V and 3 bases at J; junction bases unmatched: 9. The CDR3 sequence is CASSWGGLGFYEQYF. CDR3 coding DNA: TGCGCCAGCAGCTGGGGAGGGCTGGGTTTCTACGAGCAGTACTTC.

The V and J genes are TRBV7-9 and TRBJ2-6; D unclear. Germline V gives CDR1 SEHNR, CDR2 FQNEAQ (reference sequence). CDR3 size: 15 residues. V lost 5 bases, J lost 2 bases, and 10 bases lay in between. CDR3 residues: CASSPGEPGANVLTF. The CDR3 nucleotides are TGTGCCAGCAGCCCGGGTGAGCCTGGGGCCAACGTCCTGACTTTC.

The gene calls are TRBV28 and TRBJ2-2; D remains unclear. Germline CDR1 reads MDHEN; CDR2 reads SYDVKM. This CDR3 spans 15 amino acids. Deletions cut 7 bases from V and 5 bases from J, with 17 bases between. The CDR3: CASMYPGRWTGELFF. The CDR3 DNA is TGTGCCAGCATGTACCCGGGCAGGTGGACCGGGGAGCTGTTTTTT.

The rearrangement joins TRBV19 to TRBJ1-1, with 8 positions matching TRBD1. The V gene's germline CDR1 is LNHDA and CDR2 SQIVND (reference sequence). The V gene end was trimmed by 6 bases and the J gene end by 5 bases; junction bases not matched to a gene: 8. The length of the CDR3 is 14 residues. The CDR3 sequence: CASSRPGQATEAFF. The CDR3 bases are TGTGCCAGTAGCAGACCGGGACAGGCAACTGAAGCTTTCTTT. The complete variable domain, with remaining parts taken from reference TRBV19 and TRBJ1-1, reads DGGITQSPKYLFRKEGQNVTLSCEQNLNHDAMYWYRQDPGQGLRLIYYSQIVNDFQKGDIAEGYSVSREKKESFPLTVTSAQKNPTAFYLCASSRPGQATEAFFGQGTRLTVV.

The chain is built from TRBV18 and TRBJ2-1; 7 nucleotides agree with TRBD2. The V gene's germline CDR1 is KGHSH and CDR2 LQKENI. V was clipped by 4 bases and J by 0 bases; unmatched bases: 6. The CDR3 runs to 16 residues. CDR3 protein: CASSLTSDSSYNEQFF. The CDR3 nucleotides are TGTGCCAGCTCACTAACTAGCGACAGCTCCTACAATGAGCAGTTCTTC. The variable domain in full, with the rest retrieved from reference TRBV18 and TRBJ2-1, is NAGVMQNPRHLVRRRGQEARLRCSPMKGHSHVYWYRQLPEEGLKFMVYLQKENIIDESGMPKERFSAEFPKEGPSILRIQQVVRGDSAAYFCASSLTSDSSYNEQFFGPGTRLTVL.

The V call is TRBV2, the J call TRBJ1-4; 8 positions match TRBD1. CDR3 length equals 13 residues. V was pared by 6 bases and J by 8 bases, with 5 bases of the junction left unmatched. Per germline, CDR1 SNHLY and CDR2 FYNNEI. CDR3 nucleotide sequence: TGTGCCAGCAGGGACAGGGCTTGGGAAAAACTGTTTTTT. Its protein product is CASRDRAWEKLFF.

This chain uses TRBV7-6 with TRBJ2-7, with a possible D match to TRBD1 (6 bases). Germline assignment: CDR1 SGHVS and CDR2 FNYEAQ. The length of the CDR3 is 14 residues. Trimming took 4 bases from V and 2 from J, leaving 12 bases between them. The CDR3 loop reads CASSSYRETYEQYF. In nucleotides, the CDR3 is TGTGCCAGCAGCTCGTACAGGGAGACCTACGAGCAGTACTTC.

The V gene is TRBV7-9, the J gene TRBJ2-7; 7 nucleotides line up with TRBD2. Germline lookup yields CDR1 SEHNR and CDR2 FQNEAQ (reference sequence). The length of the CDR3 is 14 residues. The ends lost 5 bases at V and 11 bases at J; junction bases unmatched: 15. CDR3 amino acids: CASSLGLNPGGEYF. The CDR3 nucleotides are TGTGCCAGCAGCCTGGGGCTTAACCCGGGGGGAGAGTACTTC.

The chain couples TRBV29-1 to TRBJ1-3; D gene ambiguous. The ends were cut back, 6 bases at V and 5 bases at J, with 20 bases in the middle. Germline V gene data show CDR1 as SQVTM and CDR2 as ANQGSEA. The CDR3 is made up of 15 amino acids. This CDR3 is CSVTSLPPNRNTIYF. The CDR3 DNA reads as TGCAGCGTCACGTCCTTACCGCCTAATCGAAACACCATATATTTT.

This clone has only a few counts. Other DNA sequences in this specimen translate into the identical CDR3. The gene calls are TRBV4-1 and TRBJ2-7; D is unclear. The germline CDR1 and CDR2 sequences are MGHRA and YSYEKL. Trimming cost V 3 bases and J 3 bases, with 9 bases left between them. The CDR3 runs 13 residues. CDR3 region: CASSQLPGYEQYF. For the CDR3, the DNA is TGCGCCAGCAGCCAGCTACCCGGCTACGAGCAGTACTTC.

The chain joins TRBV9 to TRBJ2-1; 7 nucleotides agree with TRBD1. This CDR3 spans 15 amino acids. J was trimmed by 0 bases and V by 7 bases; bases with no gene match: 7. From germline, CDR1 is SGDLS and CDR2 YYNGEE. CDR3 residues: CASSQTGLSYNEQFF. The DNA of the CDR3 is TGTGCCAGCTCCCAGACAGGGCTCTCCTACAATGAGCAGTTCTTC.

The chain joins TRBV4-1 to TRBJ2-7; TRBD2 agrees at 11 bases. Germline assignment: CDR1 MGHRA and CDR2 YSYEKL. The CDR3 loop spans 15 amino acids. Trimming took 4 bases from V and 2 from J; bases not matched to a gene: 4. The CDR3 here is CASSPLAGATYEQYF. Written as DNA, the CDR3 is TGCGCCAGCAGCCCACTAGCGGGAGCCACCTACGAGCAGTACTTC.

V gene TRBV2 combines with J gene TRBJ1-3; D might be TRBD1 (5 bases). Per germline, CDR1 SNHLY and CDR2 FYNNEI. With 4 bases removed from V and 4 bases from J, the gap between germline ends came to 11 bases. This CDR3 comprises 14 residues. CDR3 nucleotide sequence: TGTGCCAGCAGTGTGGGGGGAGGCGGAAACACCATATATTTT. Amino acid sequence: CASSVGGGGNTIYF.

The CDR3 region is CATSGGGGQPQHF. CDR3 nucleotide sequence: TGTGCCACATCAGGGGGCGGTGGTCAGCCCCAGCATTTT. The chain joins TRBV28 to TRBJ1-5; 8 bases are shared with TRBD1. This CDR3 is built from 13 residues. The trim removed 10 bases at V and 6 bases at J, leaving 8 bases unmatched. The germline gives CDR1 MDHEN, CDR2 SYDVKM.

The chain joins TRBV7-2 to TRBJ1-1, with 9 bases lining up with TRBD1. V dropped 3 bases and J dropped 6; count of bases not matched to a gene: 5. Germline V gene lookup returns CDR1 SGHTA and CDR2 FQGNSA. The CDR3 totals 14 residues. The CDR3: CASSFDRGRAEAFF. CDR3 nucleotides: TGTGCCAGCAGCTTCGACAGGGGGAGGGCTGAAGCTTTCTTT. The full variable domain, in which reference TRBV7-2 and TRBJ1-1 provide the parts outside the CDR3, is GAGVSQSPSNKVTEKGKDVELRCDPISGHTALYWYRQSLGQGLEFLIYFQGNSAPDKSGLPSDRFSAERTGGSVSTLTIQRTQQEDSAVYLCASSFDRGRAEAFFGQGTRLTVV.

Notes on this clone: Other DNA sequences in this sample translate to the same CDR3. This chain uses TRBV5-1 with TRBJ2-2; the D gene is possibly TRBD1 (7 bases). The germline V gene has CDR1 SGHRS and CDR2 YFSETQ. There are 15 residues in the CDR3. V was pared by 1 base and J by 4 bases, with 11 bases between. CDR3 DNA sequence: TGCGCCAGCAGCTTGCGTCAGGGGGGCACCGGGGAGCTGTTTTTT. Protein: CASSLRQGGTGELFF.

The chain joins TRBV2 to TRBJ1-1; no definite D call. Germline values: CDR1 SNHLY, CDR2 FYNNEI. The CDR3 length is 14 residues. V was shortened by 2 bases and J by 2 bases, with 9 bases between the two germline ends. The CDR3 here is CASSEQSPNTEAFF. CDR3 nucleotides: TGTGCCAGCAGTGAACAGAGCCCCAACACTGAAGCTTTCTTT.

The chain couples TRBV7-3 to TRBJ2-5; 8 bases line up with TRBD2. The V segment lost 4 bases and the J segment 4 bases; nucleotides outside the gene matches: 2. There are 13 residues in the CDR3. Per germline, CDR1 SGHTA and CDR2 FQGTGA. CDR3 loop: CASSSGLAETQYF. CDR3 bases: TGTGCCAGCAGCTCTGGACTAGCAGAGACCCAGTACTTC.